This TCR beta chain was recorded in a study of shared clonotypes between healthy human individuals. About the research overall: Donors consisted of a couple of women and a few men between 18 and 49.

Cells designated naive CD8 were CD45RO-negative and were positively selected for CCR7, with terminally differentiated effector memory CD45RA+ cells excluded. Authors' methods: Junction-only immunoSEQ data arrived without quality scores, meaning filtering differed. Assay used: immunoSEQ multiplex PCR; TCRdb lists only in-frame clones, some missing. V and J calls plus clone size are reproduced from that table; the DNA served to infer D and trimming. The sample consists of 550,000 to 750,000 clones, around 95% of them appearing once. The CDR3 contains 18 residues. The V segment lost 0 bases and the J segment 3 bases; nucleotides outside the gene matches: 8. Germline V gene lookup returns CDR1 MGHRA and CDR2 YSYEKL.

This TCR derives from a woman aged 25 to 45 in good health. The chain uses TRBV4-1 and TRBJ2-1, with TRBD1 matching 10 bases. What was sequenced was naive CD8+ T cells sorted from blood. The CDR3 reads CASSQDPRQGAIYNEQFF. CDR3 DNA: TGCGCCAGCAGCCAAGATCCGCGACAGGGGGCGATCTACAATGAGCAGTTCTTC.